The rows below give T cell receptor beta chains drawn from one sample of a study of Ad26.COV2.S vaccination and SARS-CoV-2 variants. Here immunoSEQ multiplex PCR was the method, and the copy in TCRdb shows in-frame clones only, minus some. The repertoire holds some 330,000 clones, roughly nine tenths seen once, with about 5% in the top ten. Sequenced material: peripheral blood, taken in a trial of Ad26.COV2.S vaccine versus placebo. The receptor set was obtained from a person aged 18 to 65 who received the Ad26.COV2.S COVID-19 vaccine or a placebo. Both conserved end residues are part of each CDR3. Fields, in order: clone size, D gene, J gene, V gene, CDR3 protein, CDR3 DNA. A D gene is named only where the DNA matches it firmly. Some rows have no size entry. The others give once, few or many, or a class for an expanded clone.

clone_size: NA
d_call: NA
j_call: TRBJ1-1
v_call: TRBV5-6
cdr3_aa: CASSFWNTEAFF
cdr3_nt: TGTGCCAGCAGCTTTTGGAACACTGAAGCTTTCTTT

clone_size: NA
d_call: NA
j_call: TRBJ1-1
v_call: TRBV6-6
cdr3_aa: CASSYEQPNTEAFF
cdr3_nt: TGTGCCAGCAGTTACGAACAGCCGAACACTGAAGCTTTCTTT

clone_size: once
d_call: NA
j_call: TRBJ2-1
v_call: TRBV3-1/TRBV3-2
cdr3_aa: CASSQEFPSYNEQFF
cdr3_nt: TGTGCCAGCAGCCAAGAATTCCCTAGCTACAATGAGCAGTTCTTC

clone_size: NA
d_call: NA
j_call: TRBJ1-2
v_call: TRBV28
cdr3_aa: CASSWRGGYGYTF
cdr3_nt: TGTGCCAGCAGTTGGAGGGGTGGCTATGGCTACACCTTC

clone_size: NA
d_call: NA
j_call: TRBJ1-5
v_call: TRBV5-6
cdr3_aa: CASSLSGHHYQPQHF
cdr3_nt: TGTGCCAGCAGCTTGTCGGGACACCATTATCAGCCCCAGCATTTT

clone_size: NA
d_call: NA
j_call: TRBJ1-5
v_call: TRBV10-3
cdr3_aa: CAISEGGDSNQPQHF
cdr3_nt: TGTGCCATCAGTGAAGGGGGGGATAGCAATCAGCCCCAGCATTTT

clone_size: NA
d_call: NA
j_call: TRBJ1-5
v_call: TRBV2
cdr3_aa: CASSEGQADNQPQHF
cdr3_nt: TGTGCCAGCAGTGAAGGACAGGCGGATAATCAGCCCCAGCATTTT

clone_size: NA
d_call: NA
j_call: TRBJ2-7
v_call: TRBV2
cdr3_aa: CASRLTASSYEQYF
cdr3_nt: TGTGCCAGCAGGTTGACGGCCAGCTCCTACGAGCAGTACTTC

clone_size: NA
d_call: TRBD2
j_call: TRBJ2-5
v_call: TRBV2
cdr3_aa: CASMAGGQETQYF
cdr3_nt: TGTGCCAGCATGGCGGGAGGGCAAGAGACCCAGTACTTC

clone_size: once
d_call: NA
j_call: TRBJ2-2
v_call: TRBV7-9
cdr3_aa: CASLAGSGELFF
cdr3_nt: TGTGCCAGCTTGGCCGGATCCGGGGAGCTGTTTTTT

clone_size: NA
d_call: NA
j_call: TRBJ2-1
v_call: TRBV30
cdr3_aa: CAWNSGYYNEQFF
cdr3_nt: TGTGCCTGGAACAGCGGGTACTACAATGAGCAGTTCTTC

clone_size: NA
d_call: NA
j_call: TRBJ1-1
v_call: TRBV19
cdr3_aa: CASSIGLEAFF
cdr3_nt: TGTGCCAGTAGTATCGGACTTGAAGCTTTCTTT

clone_size: few
d_call: TRBD2
j_call: TRBJ2-1
v_call: TRBV7-9
cdr3_aa: CASSTGSGRIYDEQFF
cdr3_nt: TGTGCCAGCAGCACTGGTAGCGGGAGGATATACGATGAGCAGTTCTTC

clone_size: NA
d_call: TRBD1
j_call: TRBJ1-1
v_call: TRBV9
cdr3_aa: CASTAALGTGDGNTEAFF
cdr3_nt: TGTGCCAGCACCGCCGCCCTTGGGACAGGGGATGGGAACACTGAAGCTTTCTTT

clone_size: NA
d_call: NA
j_call: TRBJ2-1
v_call: TRBV29-1
cdr3_aa: CSVIGDHNEQFF
cdr3_nt: TGCAGCGTCATCGGGGACCACAATGAGCAGTTCTTC

clone_size: once
d_call: NA
j_call: TRBJ2-1
v_call: TRBV11-2
cdr3_aa: CASSPGSEQFF
cdr3_nt: TGTGCCAGCAGCCCAGGTTCTGAGCAGTTCTTC

clone_size: NA
d_call: TRBD2
j_call: TRBJ2-5
v_call: TRBV19
cdr3_aa: CASSIVKRGTETQYF
cdr3_nt: TGTGCCAGTAGTATAGTGAAGCGGGGGACAGAGACCCAGTACTTC

clone_size: NA
d_call: NA
j_call: TRBJ1-1
v_call: TRBV12-3/TRBV12-4
cdr3_aa: CASSLIEGPFF
cdr3_nt: TGTGCCAGCAGTTTAATAGAGGGGCCTTTCTTT

clone_size: NA
d_call: NA
j_call: TRBJ2-2
v_call: TRBV7-6
cdr3_aa: CASSLGGVTGELFF
cdr3_nt: TGTGCCAGCAGCTTAGGTGGGGTCACCGGGGAGCTGTTTTTT

clone_size: NA
d_call: TRBD2
j_call: TRBJ2-1
v_call: TRBV27
cdr3_aa: CASSTTSGGAVAYNEQFF
cdr3_nt: TGTGCCAGCAGTACGACTAGCGGGGGGGCGGTCGCCTACAATGAGCAGTTCTTC

clone_size: NA
d_call: TRBD1
j_call: TRBJ1-6
v_call: TRBV7-2
cdr3_aa: CASSPQGGNSPLHF
cdr3_nt: TGTGCCAGCAGCCCCCAGGGGGGCAATTCACCCCTCCACTTT

clone_size: NA
d_call: NA
j_call: TRBJ2-1
v_call: TRBV7-9
cdr3_aa: CASSFGAYNEQFF
cdr3_nt: TGTGCCAGCAGCTTTGGAGCCTACAATGAGCAGTTCTTC

clone_size: NA
d_call: NA
j_call: TRBJ1-5
v_call: TRBV6-2/TRBV6-3
cdr3_aa: CASSGDPLQPQHF
cdr3_nt: TGTGCCAGCAGCGGGGACCCCTTACAGCCCCAGCATTTT

clone_size: few
d_call: NA
j_call: TRBJ1-5
v_call: TRBV6-6
cdr3_aa: CATETGTEGNQPQHF
cdr3_nt: TGTGCCACTGAGACCGGGACCGAGGGCAATCAGCCCCAGCATTTT

clone_size: NA
d_call: TRBD1
j_call: TRBJ1-6
v_call: TRBV30
cdr3_aa: CAWSADRGPVNSPLHF
cdr3_nt: TGTGCCTGGAGTGCGGACAGGGGGCCCGTGAATTCACCCCTCCACTTT

clone_size: NA
d_call: NA
j_call: TRBJ2-1
v_call: TRBV2
cdr3_aa: CASSVGPRGRNEQFF
cdr3_nt: TGTGCCAGCAGTGTTGGACCGCGGGGTCGCAATGAGCAGTTCTTC

clone_size: once
d_call: NA
j_call: TRBJ1-1
v_call: TRBV7-2
cdr3_aa: CASSSVVGQLEAFF
cdr3_nt: TGTGCCAGCAGCTCCGTTGTTGGACAGCTTGAAGCTTTCTTT

clone_size: NA
d_call: TRBD2
j_call: TRBJ2-5
v_call: TRBV20-1
cdr3_aa: CSASSLAGRQETQYF
cdr3_nt: TGCAGTGCTAGTTCGCTAGCGGGACGCCAAGAGACCCAGTACTTC

clone_size: NA
d_call: NA
j_call: TRBJ2-2
v_call: TRBV5-5
cdr3_aa: CASSSGTNTGELFF
cdr3_nt: TGTGCCAGCAGTTCTGGGACGAACACCGGGGAGCTGTTTTTT

clone_size: few
d_call: NA
j_call: TRBJ1-1
v_call: TRBV6-5
cdr3_aa: CASSYNGMNTEAFF
cdr3_nt: TGTGCCAGCAGTTACAACGGAATGAACACTGAAGCTTTCTTT

clone_size: once
d_call: NA
j_call: TRBJ2-1
v_call: TRBV5-8
cdr3_aa: CASSLVSLGTNEQFF
cdr3_nt: TGTGCCAGCAGCTTGGTCAGTCTGGGAACTAATGAGCAGTTCTTC

clone_size: NA
d_call: NA
j_call: TRBJ2-5
v_call: TRBV19
cdr3_aa: CASSIVPRDGTQYF
cdr3_nt: TGTGCCAGTAGTATAGTTCCGCGGGATGGGACCCAGTACTTC

clone_size: NA
d_call: TRBD2
j_call: TRBJ2-2
v_call: TRBV18
cdr3_aa: CASSRIGGENTGELFF
cdr3_nt: TGTGCCAGCTCCCGGATCGGGGGGGAGAACACCGGGGAGCTGTTTTTT

clone_size: NA
d_call: TRBD1
j_call: TRBJ2-7
v_call: TRBV2
cdr3_aa: CASTQGQNYEQYF
cdr3_nt: TGTGCCAGCACCCAGGGACAGAACTACGAGCAGTACTTC

clone_size: NA
d_call: TRBD2
j_call: TRBJ2-1
v_call: TRBV6-5
cdr3_aa: CASSSIAGGPDEQFF
cdr3_nt: TGTGCCAGCAGTTCTATAGCGGGGGGGCCCGATGAGCAGTTCTTC

clone_size: NA
d_call: NA
j_call: TRBJ2-5
v_call: TRBV4-1
cdr3_aa: CASSAVGQETQYF
cdr3_nt: TGCGCCAGCTCAGCGGTTGGGCAAGAGACCCAGTACTTC

clone_size: NA
d_call: NA
j_call: TRBJ1-1
v_call: TRBV5-8
cdr3_aa: CASSLLLGNTEAFF
cdr3_nt: TGTGCCAGCAGCTTGTTACTGGGGAACACTGAAGCTTTCTTT

clone_size: NA
d_call: NA
j_call: TRBJ1-1
v_call: TRBV6-5
cdr3_aa: CAILPWKNTEAFF
cdr3_nt: TGTGCCATCCTACCTTGGAAGAACACTGAAGCTTTCTTT

clone_size: NA
d_call: NA
j_call: TRBJ2-1
v_call: TRBV6-6
cdr3_aa: CASPLAPGLPYNEQFF
cdr3_nt: TGTGCCTCCCCGCTCGCTCCGGGGCTACCCTACAATGAGCAGTTCTTC

clone_size: NA
d_call: NA
j_call: TRBJ1-2
v_call: TRBV4-1
cdr3_aa: CASSQERGSDYGYTF
cdr3_nt: TGCGCCAGCAGCCAAGAACGCGGCTCCGACTATGGCTACACCTTC